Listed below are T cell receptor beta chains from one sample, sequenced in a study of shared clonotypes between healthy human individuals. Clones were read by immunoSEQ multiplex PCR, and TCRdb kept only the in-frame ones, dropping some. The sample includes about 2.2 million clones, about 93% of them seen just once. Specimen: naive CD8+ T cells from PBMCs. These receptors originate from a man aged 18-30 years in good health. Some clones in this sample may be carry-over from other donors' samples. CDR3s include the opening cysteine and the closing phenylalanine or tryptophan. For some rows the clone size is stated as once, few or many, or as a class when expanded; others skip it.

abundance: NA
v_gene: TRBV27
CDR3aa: CASSFAANNQPQHF

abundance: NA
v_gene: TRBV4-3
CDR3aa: CASSREPGFTDTQYF

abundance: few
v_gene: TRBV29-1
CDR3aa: CSVGTRYTEAFF

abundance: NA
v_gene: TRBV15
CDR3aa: CATSSIGNQETQYF

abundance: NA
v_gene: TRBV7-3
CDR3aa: CASSPSPRAYNEQFF

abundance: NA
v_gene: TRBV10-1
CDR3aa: CASSNASGTAGNTIYF

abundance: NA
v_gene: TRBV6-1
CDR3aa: CASNTPDSSYEQYF

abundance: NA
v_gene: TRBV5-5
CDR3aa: CASSLKRGELYGYTF

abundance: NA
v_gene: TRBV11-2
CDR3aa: CASSLEGVVAGGYTDTQYF

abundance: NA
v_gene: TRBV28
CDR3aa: CASSLAGTAEQYF

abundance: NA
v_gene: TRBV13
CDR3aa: CASSARDRDYNEQFF

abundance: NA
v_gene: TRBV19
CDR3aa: CASSIGTGSYEQYF

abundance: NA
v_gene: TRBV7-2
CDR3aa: CASSSHPGARVRNTEAFF

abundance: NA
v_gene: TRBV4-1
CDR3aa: CASSQVRSNEQFF

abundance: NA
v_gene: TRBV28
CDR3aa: CASSLEDSSYNEQFF

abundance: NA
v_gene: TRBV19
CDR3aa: CASSMDRRSGNTIYF

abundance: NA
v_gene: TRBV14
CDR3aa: CASSQYGTVTAYEQYF

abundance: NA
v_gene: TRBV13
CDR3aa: CATGTDTQYF

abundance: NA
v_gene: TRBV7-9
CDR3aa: CASSLGGYYGYTF

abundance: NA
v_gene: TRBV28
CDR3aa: CASSLTVTYGYTF

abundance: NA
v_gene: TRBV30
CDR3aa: CAWSVAVYGYTF

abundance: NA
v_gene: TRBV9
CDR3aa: CASSALLTSNTGELFF

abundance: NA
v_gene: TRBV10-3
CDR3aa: CAISGQGAPEAFF

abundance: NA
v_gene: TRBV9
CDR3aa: CASSPTGINEKLFF

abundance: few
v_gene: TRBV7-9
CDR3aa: CASSLPAGELFF

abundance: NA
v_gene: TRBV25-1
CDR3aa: CASSQRSLDSKNEQFF